These 14 T cell receptor beta chains were sequenced from one sample in a study of identical twins. Each CDR3 protein is one row after TCRdb ran MiXCR on the 5' RACE reads. The repertoire holds 650,000 to 750,000 distinct CDR3 sequences, with over 20% as singletons. This sample also belongs to another study, concerning T cells expressing NK-cell markers.

The specimen was PBMCs. All receptors derive from a young woman in good health.

The sample holds a few counts of this clonotype. This chain uses TRBV7-2 with TRBJ2-5; D unresolved. There are 15 residues in the CDR3. V gave up 10 bases and J gave up 2 bases, with 20 bases separating them. The germline V gene has CDR1 SGHTA and CDR2 FQGNSA. This chain's CDR3 is CATLPGPRVQETQYF. The CDR3 nucleotides are TGTGCCACCTTACCGGGCCCTCGGGTACAAGAGACCCAGTACTTC.

This clonotype occurred a few times. V gene TRBV3-1 combines with J gene TRBJ2-7; possibly TRBD2 for D (6 bases). In germline, CDR1 is LGHDT, CDR2 YNNKEL (reference sequence). With 3 bases removed from V and 0 bases from J, the gap between germline ends came to 15 bases. This CDR3 spans 16 amino acids. CDR3 bases: TGTGCCAGCAGCCATCGTACCGGGACTCACTCCTACGAGCAGTACTTC. Translated: CASSHRTGTHSYEQYF.

The V call is TRBV7-9, the J call TRBJ2-7, with 9 bases fitting TRBD1. Losses at the gene ends were 10 bases for V and 3 bases for J; bases not matched to a gene: 10. The CDR3 loop spans 14 amino acids. CDR1 SEHNR and CDR2 FQNEAQ come from the germline V gene (reference sequence). The CDR3 loop is CATAWDRVFYEQYF. The CDR3 DNA reads as TGTGCCACAGCATGGGACAGGGTCTTCTACGAGCAGTACTTC.

V and J are TRBV7-6 and TRBJ2-7, with D possibly matching TRBD2 (6 bases). Trimming removed 1 base at V and 3 bases at J, with 16 bases between. Germline lookup yields CDR1 SGHVS and CDR2 FNYEAQ. The length of the CDR3 is 16 residues. The chain's CDR3 is CASSLGIGTGVYEQYF. The CDR3 DNA reads as TGTGCCAGCAGCTTAGGGATCGGGACGGGAGTCTACGAGCAGTACTTC.

V is TRBV5-1 and J is TRBJ1-2, with TRBD1 as a possible D gene (6 bases). The CDR3 totals 14 residues. Germline V gives CDR1 SGHRS, CDR2 YFSETQ. The germline V and J ends were trimmed by 4 bases and 8 bases, with 18 bases remaining between them. CDR3 residues: CASSPLGGLGGYTF. The CDR3 nucleotides read TGCGCCAGCAGCCCCCTCGGGGGGCTAGGGGGCTACACCTTC.

DNA of the CDR3: TGTGCCAGCAGTGTGAGCCGGGACACGGCTTCGGCGAAACTGTTTTTT. It specifies CASSVSRDTASAKLFF. The chain recombines TRBV6-1 with TRBJ1-4, with D tentatively TRBD1 (6 bases). This CDR3 spans 16 amino acids. The germline V gene has CDR1 MNHNS and CDR2 SASEGT. V was cut by 4 bases and J by 11 bases, with 23 bases left in between.

This clonotype was found a few times. This sequence joins TRBV13 and TRBJ2-1; 9 bases fit TRBD2. The germline CDR1 and CDR2 sequences are PRHDT and FYEKMQ (reference sequence). With 2 bases clipped from V and 4 bases from J, the junction kept 6 bases outside the gene matches. The CDR3 runs to 16 residues. DNA of the CDR3: TGTGCCAGCAGCTTAAGCCTAGCGGGGCTATACAATGAGCAGTTCTTC. Residues: CASSLSLAGLYNEQFF.

The chain couples TRBV15 to TRBJ2-5; no clear D. This CDR3 region has 15 residues. Trimming took 0 bases from V and 4 from J, leaving 12 bases between them. The germline V gene encodes CDR1 LNHNV and CDR2 YYDKDF (reference sequence). In nucleotides, the CDR3 is TGTGCCACCAGCAGAGATAGACTTGTGGGAGAGACCCAGTACTTC. Residues: CATSRDRLVGETQYF.

This clonotype was counted ten times or more. The chain employs TRBV29-1 and TRBJ2-5; maybe TRBD2 (6 bases). Germline V gene sequence: CDR1 SQVTM, CDR2 ANQGSEA. Trimming shortened V by 7 bases and J by 3 bases, and 12 bases separated the two germline ends. The CDR3 runs to 12 residues. As DNA, the CDR3 is TGCAGCGCGCTACTAGCTGAAGAGACCCAGTACTTC. This encodes CSALLAEETQYF.

This clonotype was seen ten or more times. In DNA, the CDR3 is TGTGCCAGCAGCTTAGTTGGCACAAGCACAGATACGCAGTATTTT. It yields the protein CASSLVGTSTDTQYF. The chain recombines TRBV7-2 with TRBJ2-3; D remains ambiguous. CDR1 is SGHTA and CDR2 is FQGNSA in the germline V gene. Trimming pared 1 base from V and 0 bases from J, leaving 8 bases between. This CDR3 contains 15 residues.

This clonotype was observed a handful of times. The CDR3 end shows no conserved phenylalanine or tryptophan, and so a read error is likely. V and J are TRBV12-3 or TRBV12-4 and TRBJ2-1, with D maybe TRBD1 (5 bases). V dropped 5 bases and J dropped 2 bases, with 10 bases sitting between them. CDR3 length: 14 amino acids. This CDR3 reads CASSLQGPYNEQFS. The CDR3 DNA reads TGTGCCAGCAGTCTCCAGGGTCCCTACAATGAGCAGTTCTCC.

This clonotype was found many times. The chain employs TRBV5-1 and TRBJ2-5; 7 nucleotides align to TRBD1. Germline lookup yields CDR1 SGHRS and CDR2 YFSETQ. This CDR3 has 14 amino acids. The V gene end was trimmed by 4 bases and the J gene end by 1 base; junction bases not matched to a gene: 4. The CDR3 is CASSDGTAQETQYF. The DNA of the CDR3 is TGCGCCAGCAGCGATGGGACAGCCCAAGAGACCCAGTACTTC.

This clonotype was detected only a few times. The J gene is TRBJ2-1, the V gene TRBV15; D is unclear. CDR1 is LNHNV and CDR2 is YYDKDF in the germline V gene (reference sequence). V was trimmed by 3 bases and J by 7 bases, leaving 7 bases between them. This CDR3 comprises 12 residues. The CDR3 region has the DNA TGTGCCACCAGCAGGTCAAAGAATGAGCAGTTCTTC. This codes for CATSRSKNEQFF.

The chain is built from TRBV12-3 or TRBV12-4 and TRBJ2-2, with 8 bases that match TRBD2. Trimming took 1 base from V and 7 from J; bases not matched to a gene: 5. This CDR3 is built from 15 residues. The DNA for the CDR3 is TGTGCCAGCAGTTTAGTTGGGACTAGAGGCGGGGAGCTGTTTTTT. Protein: CASSLVGTRGGELFF.